This T cell receptor beta chain was observed in a study of technical replicates of blood from several donors. TCRdb keeps only in-frame clones here, not all; method: immunoSEQ multiplex PCR. The sample carries around 72,000 clones, 91% recorded once. Only one count was recorded for this clone. The length of the CDR3 is 16 residues. V lost 5 bases, J lost 5 bases, and 12 bases stayed unmatched. Germline CDR1 and CDR2: MDHEN and SYDVKM. The origin of this receptor is a human donor in good health. Some clones in this sample may be carry-over from other donors' samples. The chain has TRBV28 and TRBJ2-5; 9 bases map to TRBD1. Input material: T cells isolated from PBMCs. The DNA of the CDR3 is TGTGCCAGCAGTCGCTATCTTACAGGGGGCAGGGAGACCCAGTACTTC. Its translation: CASSRYLTGGRETQYF.